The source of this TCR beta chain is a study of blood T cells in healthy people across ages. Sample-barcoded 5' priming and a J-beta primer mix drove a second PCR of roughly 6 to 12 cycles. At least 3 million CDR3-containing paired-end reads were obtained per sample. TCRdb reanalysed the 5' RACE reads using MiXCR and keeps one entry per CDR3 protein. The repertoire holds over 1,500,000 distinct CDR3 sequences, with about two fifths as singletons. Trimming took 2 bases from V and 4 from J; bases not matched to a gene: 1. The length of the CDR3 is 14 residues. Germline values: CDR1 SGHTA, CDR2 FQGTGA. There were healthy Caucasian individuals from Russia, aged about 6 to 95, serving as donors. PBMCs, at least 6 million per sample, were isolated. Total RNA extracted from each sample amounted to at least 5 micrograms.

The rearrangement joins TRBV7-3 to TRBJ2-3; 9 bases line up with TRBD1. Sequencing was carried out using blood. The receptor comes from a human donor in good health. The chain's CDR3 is CASSLRDRADTQYF. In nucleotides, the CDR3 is TGTGCCAGCAGCTTACGGGACAGGGCAGATACGCAGTATTTT.